Each of the 14 T cell receptor beta chains below was sequenced from the same sample in a study of tumor and adjacent non-tumor tissue in lung cancer. No cell sorting was done before RNA was extracted from the tissue. A modified ARM-PCR protocol with three rounds of nested PCR amplified TCRbeta. Via MiXCR, TCRdb re-called the multiplex PCR reads, giving one row per CDR3 protein. Found here are under 150,000 distinct CDR3 sequences, approximately 64% of them singletons; the top ten hold roughly 18%. Sequenced: lung tumor tissue. These receptors were taken from a man aged 55 to 69 with small cell lung cancer.

Comment on this clonotype: This may be a read error, as it is one base from a much larger clone. The V and J genes are TRBV10-3 and TRBJ2-5; D gene uncertain. V lost 3 bases, J lost 5 bases, and 10 bases lay in between. Germline V CDR1 and CDR2: ENHRY, SYGVKD. The CDR3 length is 13 residues. CDR3 region: CAISDSVAETQYF. The CDR3 DNA reads TGTGCCATCAGTGATTCGGTAGCTGAGACCCAGTACTTC.

This sequence joins TRBV28 and TRBJ2-7; weak D call: TRBD2 (7 bases). The CDR3 is made up of 17 amino acids. Deletions cut 7 bases from V and 5 bases from J, with 27 bases between. Germline V gene lookup returns CDR1 MDHEN and CDR2 SYDVKM. DNA of the CDR3: TGTGCCAGCAACCCGGGGGGCGCGATAGCGATGGTCAACGAGCAGTACTTC. Its translation: CASNPGGAIAMVNEQYF.

The chain links TRBV20-1 to TRBJ2-3; D ambiguous. Trimming took off 4 bases at V and 7 bases at J, with 18 bases between the two ends. CDR1 and CDR2 from the germline V gene are DFQATT and SNEGSKA (reference sequence). CDR3 length: 14 residues. The CDR3 nucleotides read TGCAGTGCTAAAAGCGAGTCTGGTTTCCATACGCAGTATTTT. This encodes CSAKSESGFHTQYF.

On this clonotype: Relative to the germline gene, one junction end is altered; a read error may explain this. The chain employs TRBV29-1 and TRBJ2-5, with 8 bases matching TRBD2. Germline CDR1 SQVTM, CDR2 ANQGSEA. The CDR3 covers 12 residues. The CDR3 loop is CSVDGGVETQHF. The CDR3 DNA reads TGCAGCGTTGACGGGGGGGTTGAGACTCAGCACTTC.

In regard to this clonotype: With a much larger clone just one base away, this may be a read error. The V call is TRBV30, the J call TRBJ2-2, with D perhaps TRBD2 (5 bases). Germline assignment: CDR1 GTSNPN and CDR2 SVGIG (reference sequence). This CDR3 region has 13 residues. The CDR3 DNA reads as TGTGCCTGGAGTCATCCGAACACCGGGGAGCTGTTATTT. It is translated as CAWSHPNTGELLF.

V is TRBV11-1 and J is TRBJ2-7, with D possibly being TRBD2 (6 bases). Germline V gives CDR1 SGHAT, CDR2 FQDESV (reference sequence). The CDR3 totals 14 residues. Trimming took off 3 bases at V and 6 bases at J, with 15 bases between the two ends. CDR3 amino acids: CASSLGGTACEQYF. CDR3 sequence (DNA): TGTGCCAGCAGCTTGGGCGGGACCGCCTGCGAGCAGTACTTC.

Details on this clonotype: A junction boundary mismatches the germline segment, possibly from a read error. The J gene is TRBJ1-2, the V gene TRBV5-4; TRBD1 aligns across 9 bases. The V gene's germline CDR1 is SGHNT and CDR2 YYREEE (reference sequence). This CDR3 is built from 13 residues. CDR3: CVSSRTGEGGYTF. The CDR3 DNA reads TGTGTCAGCAGCAGGACAGGGGAAGGTGGCTACACCTTC.

Of note for this clonotype: An end of the junction does not agree with germline; a read error may underlie this. For the CDR3, the DNA is TGTGCCAACAGCCATGTAGCGGGAGAAGGGCAGTTCTTC. Amino acid sequence: CANSHVAGEGQFF. This rearrangement joins TRBV11-2 to TRBJ2-1, with 9 bases that match TRBD2. This CDR3 has 13 amino acids. Looked up from germline, CDR1 is SGHAT and CDR2 is FQNNGV.

This clonotype was observed at least ten times. J is TRBJ2-1 and V is TRBV12-3 or TRBV12-4; weak D call: TRBD2 (5 bases). With 5 bases removed from V and 8 bases from J, the gap between germline ends came to 19 bases. The CDR3 is made up of 15 amino acids. The CDR3 nucleotides read TGTGCCAGCAGTCCCCTAGCCAGGATCGATTATGAGCAGTTCTTC. Protein sequence: CASSPLARIDYEQFF.

The chain carries TRBV29-1 and TRBJ2-5; a possible D gene is TRBD2 (6 bases). The germline gives CDR1 SQVTM, CDR2 ANQGSEA. CDR3 length: 14 residues. Trimming removed 5 bases from V and 5 bases from J, with 18 bases in between. CDR3 amino acids: CSVWANGSSETQYF. For the CDR3, the DNA is TGCAGCGTTTGGGCTAACGGGAGTAGTGAGACCCAGTACTTC.

Concerning this clonotype: This may stem from a read error, because a much larger clone lies one nucleotide away. This chain joins TRBV6-5 and TRBJ2-7; D gene unclear. CDR1 is MNHEY, CDR2 SVGAGI, per germline. The CDR3 has 16 residues. Trimming took off 6 bases at V and 2 bases at J, with 20 bases between the two ends. This CDR3 reads CASRIPPVTQPYEQYV. As DNA, the CDR3 is TGTGCCAGCAGAATCCCGCCAGTAACCCAACCCTACGAGCAGTACGTC.

This clonotype showed up just a few times. This may be a read error, as it is one base from a much larger clone. V and J are TRBV12-3 or TRBV12-4 and TRBJ2-3; TRBD2 agrees at 7 bases. The CDR3 has 14 amino acids. DNA of the CDR3: TGTGCCAACAGTTTGTCGGCGGGAGAAACGGCGCAGTATTTT. Translated: CANSLSAGETAQYF.

This clonotype is medium-sized (0.01 to 0.1%) within its sample. CDR3 amino acids: CASSVNEQFF. CDR3 bases: TGTGCCAGCAGCGTCAATGAGCAGTTCTTC. The gene calls are TRBV11-2 and TRBJ2-1; D unclear. V lost 5 bases to trimming and J lost 6 bases, with 2 bases between them. CDR1 and CDR2 from the germline V gene are SGHAT and FQNNGV. CDR3 size: 10 residues.

A note on this clonotype: One end of the junction is discordant with germline, which a read error may explain. V and J are TRBV20-1 and TRBJ2-5; TRBD2 is a possible D gene (6 bases). There are 15 residues in the CDR3. In germline, CDR1 is DFQATT, CDR2 SNEGSKA (reference sequence). CDR3 protein: CNARVGGPRAGTQYF. The DNA of the CDR3 is TGCAATGCTAGAGTGGGGGGACCCCGGGCGGGGACCCAGTACTTC.